These T cell receptor beta chains were read from a single sample in a study of blood T cell repertoires in COVID-19. Generated by immunoSEQ multiplex PCR, the TCRdb table keeps only in-frame clones and is missing some. The table lists about 110,000 clones, approximately 85% of them singletons. The sequencing sample was made of peripheral blood. The source of these receptors is a human donor in a cohort sampled during active COVID-19. CDR3s leave out the opening cysteine and the closing phenylalanine or tryptophan.

v_call: TRBV6-5
j_call: TRBJ2-7
cdr3_aa: ASRAPGTTSREQY

v_call: TRBV30
j_call: TRBJ2-3
cdr3_aa: AWSVPGLAGPQNTQY

v_call: TRBV7-9
j_call: TRBJ1-2
cdr3_aa: ASSIGQGLLNYGYT

v_call: TRBV5-1
j_call: TRBJ2-7
cdr3_aa: ASRRTGGTEQY

v_call: TRBV7-9
j_call: TRBJ2-3
cdr3_aa: ASSLGSRESTDTQY

v_call: TRBV6-1
j_call: TRBJ1-5
cdr3_aa: ASSEIRGDSGYSNQPQH

v_call: TRBV29-1
j_call: TRBJ1-1
cdr3_aa: SVARDPSTEAF

v_call: TRBV2
j_call: TRBJ1-5
cdr3_aa: ASSAEFNQPQH

v_call: TRBV24-1
j_call: TRBJ2-3
cdr3_aa: ATSGPLAGDDTQY

v_call: TRBV11-2
j_call: TRBJ1-1
cdr3_aa: ASSLDPTDTEAF

v_call: TRBV6-5
j_call: TRBJ2-3
cdr3_aa: ASSFGQGAQY

v_call: TRBV4-2
j_call: TRBJ2-3
cdr3_aa: ASSPYLEWTSGEDTQY

v_call: TRBV7-3
j_call: TRBJ2-5
cdr3_aa: ASSLSGGGTQY

v_call: TRBV9
j_call: TRBJ2-1
cdr3_aa: ASSVSPRGGALLDNEQF

v_call: TRBV12-5
j_call: TRBJ2-1
cdr3_aa: ASGPPRLAGVNEQF

v_call: TRBV24-1
j_call: TRBJ2-1
cdr3_aa: ATSDLEGGNEQF

v_call: TRBV6-5
j_call: TRBJ1-2
cdr3_aa: ASSPPRGNYGYT

v_call: TRBV6-1
j_call: TRBJ2-1
cdr3_aa: ASSAPRASGDYNEQF

v_call: TRBV23-1
j_call: TRBJ1-1
cdr3_aa: ASSQPPDREAF

v_call: TRBV29-1
j_call: TRBJ2-1
cdr3_aa: SAATLYNEQF

v_call: TRBV28
j_call: TRBJ2-7
cdr3_aa: ASSPSTTGGHEQY

v_call: TRBV6-6
j_call: TRBJ2-5
cdr3_aa: ASSYKAGEPKETQY

v_call: TRBV7-2
j_call: TRBJ2-7
cdr3_aa: ASSFGGEINEQY

v_call: TRBV7-8
j_call: TRBJ2-2
cdr3_aa: ASSSRITGLNTGELF

v_call: TRBV29-1
j_call: TRBJ1-1
cdr3_aa: SVESYTEAF